A single sample gave rise to the 18 T cell receptor beta chains below, sequenced in a study of OX40 agonist ivuxolimab in advanced cancers. The table came from immunoSEQ multiplex PCR; TCRdb's copy has only in-frame clones and leaves some out. The repertoire holds 35,000 to 40,000 clones, with more than 75% as singletons. This specimen was CD4+ or CD8+ T cells sorted from blood, taken in a trial of the OX40 agonist ivuxolimab. These receptors were collected from an adult with an advanced solid tumor such as melanoma, head and neck, liver or kidney cancer.

The V gene is TRBV7-9, the J gene TRBJ2-7; possibly TRBD1 for D (6 bases). V lost 5 bases, J lost 0 bases, and 14 bases lay in between. Germline V lookup: CDR1 SEHNR, CDR2 FQNEAQ (reference sequence). The length of the CDR3 is 15 residues. The CDR3 DNA follows: TGTGCCAGCAGCCACCCAGGGGAGAGCTCCTACGAGCAGTACTTC. It is translated as CASSHPGESSYEQYF.

In its sample, this clone was seen a few times. The chain joins TRBV9 to TRBJ2-3, with 8 bases fitting TRBD2. This CDR3 region has 15 residues. Germline trimming cut 0 bases from V and 1 base from J; bases unmatched to any gene: 1. CDR1 and CDR2 (germline): SGDLS, YYNGEE. CDR3 coding DNA: TGTGCCAGCAGCGTAGAGACTAGCGGCACAGATACGCAGTATTTT. Translation gives CASSVETSGTDTQYF.

The rearrangement joins TRBV27 to TRBJ1-1; 7 bases align to TRBD1. The CDR3 contains 14 residues. Trimming cost V 2 bases and J 1 base; bases outside gene matches: 1. CDR1 and CDR2 (germline): MNHEY, SMNVEV (reference sequence). The CDR3 sequence: CASSLQGGNTEAFF. The CDR3 DNA is TGTGCCAGCAGTTTACAGGGGGGGAACACTGAAGCTTTCTTT.

This clone came up a few times. The rearrangement joins TRBV27 to TRBJ2-3; 14 bases map to TRBD2. Germline CDR1 and CDR2: MNHEY and SMNVEV (reference sequence). Trimming cost V 2 bases and J 2 bases; bases outside gene matches: 9. This CDR3 is built from 19 residues. Written as DNA, the CDR3 is TGTGCCAGCAGTTTAGTCCCGGGACTAGCGGGGGCCTTCACAGATACGCAGTATTTT. This sequence encodes CASSLVPGLAGAFTDTQYF.

This chain connects TRBV7-9 to TRBJ1-1, with D uncertain. Deletions cut 6 bases from V and 2 bases from J, with 19 bases between. The germline CDR1 and CDR2 sequences are SEHNR and FQNEAQ (reference sequence). The length of the CDR3 is 16 residues. The DNA of the CDR3 is TGTGCCAGCAGTCTACCAGGAGGCGGACTTAACACTGAAGCTTTCTTT. This encodes CASSLPGGGLNTEAFF.

The count of this clone is one. V is TRBV25-1 and J is TRBJ2-5; D is unresolved. The CDR3 spans 16 residues. The germline V and J ends were trimmed by 3 bases and 4 bases, with 18 bases remaining between them. The germline gives CDR1 MGHDK, CDR2 SYGVNS. CDR3 in DNA: TGTGCCAGCAGTGACCCAGTCAGCGAACTTATAGAGACCCAGTACTTC. Translated: CASSDPVSELIETQYF.

The V call is TRBV6-6, the J call TRBJ1-2; TRBD1 matches at 7 bases. This CDR3 contains 13 residues. V gave up 4 bases and J gave up 7 bases; unmatched junction bases: 6. The germline V gene has CDR1 MNHNY and CDR2 SVGAGI (reference sequence). The CDR3 region is CASSSRTGLGYTF. The CDR3 DNA sequence: TGTGCCAGCAGTTCTCGGACAGGTCTTGGCTACACCTTC.

The chain joins TRBV7-8 to TRBJ1-5, with TRBD1 as a possible D gene (6 bases). Germline CDR1 SGHVS, CDR2 FQNEAQ. V was shortened by 4 bases and J by 7 bases, with 26 bases between the two germline ends. This CDR3 contains 18 residues. DNA of the CDR3: TGTGCCAGCAGCTCCGGAACCTCCACAGGGTTAAGAGGGCAGCCCCAGCATTTT. It specifies CASSSGTSTGLRGQPQHF.

The rearrangement uses TRBV11-1 and TRBJ2-1, with 14 bases lining up with TRBD2. In germline, CDR1 is SGHAT, CDR2 FQDESV (reference sequence). V lost 5 bases, J lost 9 bases, and 6 bases stayed unmatched. This CDR3 has 15 amino acids. The CDR3: CASSRLAGGRSEQFF. The CDR3 coding sequence is TGTGCCAGCAGCAGACTAGCGGGAGGGCGTAGTGAGCAGTTCTTC.

A remark on this clone: This could be a read error, since a much larger clone is one nucleotide away. The V and J genes are TRBV6-5 and TRBJ2-7; D is unresolved. Germline V gene lookup returns CDR1 MNHEY and CDR2 SVGAGI. The CDR3 spans 13 residues. Deletions cut 2 bases from V and 5 bases from J, with 10 bases between. This CDR3 is CASSYLRPNEQYF. DNA for the CDR3: TGTGCCAGCAGTTACCTCCGCCCCAACGAGCAGTACTTC.

The chain couples TRBV5-6 to TRBJ1-1; D is ambiguous. V lost 1 base and J 7 bases, leaving 5 bases between the germline ends. Germline CDR1 is SGHDT and CDR2 is YYEEEE. The CDR3 is made up of 11 amino acids. This CDR3 is CASSLNHEAFF. The CDR3, as DNA: TGTGCCAGCAGCTTGAACCATGAAGCTTTCTTT.

The CDR3 nucleotides are TGCGCCAGCAGCTTGGTGGACAGGGGAAGCCACAATGAGCAGTTCTTC. Translated, it gives CASSLVDRGSHNEQFF. The chain carries TRBV5-1 and TRBJ2-1; 9 nucleotides match TRBD1. The CDR3 sequence is 16 residues long. The trim removed 0 bases at V and 5 bases at J, leaving 6 bases unmatched. Looked up from germline, CDR1 is SGHRS and CDR2 is YFSETQ.

The sample holds one count of this clone. This sequence joins TRBV5-4 and TRBJ1-1; 9 bases align to TRBD1. The CDR3 covers 16 residues. Germline V gene data show CDR1 as SGHNT and CDR2 as YYREEE (reference sequence). J gave up 1 base and V 4 bases, and 8 bases lay outside the gene matches. The DNA for the CDR3 is TGTGCCAGCAGCGGGGACAGGGTATCGGCGAACACTGAAGCTTTCTTT. This sequence encodes CASSGDRVSANTEAFF.

V usage is TRBV30 and J usage is TRBJ2-3, with 7 positions matching TRBD1. The CDR3 covers 15 residues. The junction had 7 bases not matched to a gene; V was cut back by 0 bases and J by 4 bases. The germline gives CDR1 GTSNPN, CDR2 SVGIG (reference sequence). The CDR3 here is CAWSVGSGGSDTQYF. In DNA, the CDR3 is TGTGCCTGGAGTGTAGGGTCAGGGGGTTCAGATACGCAGTATTTT.

The gene calls are TRBV12-5 and TRBJ1-1; 7 bases agree with TRBD1. The CDR3 contains 18 residues. The V and J ends lost 1 base and 4 bases, in that order; junction bases with no gene match: 15. Germline CDR1 LGHNT, CDR2 FRNRAP. CDR3 loop: CASGLERTGRVPLTEAFF. For the CDR3, the DNA is TGTGCTAGTGGTTTGGAGAGGACAGGCCGGGTACCTCTCACTGAAGCTTTCTTT.

There are a few counts of this clone. This chain connects TRBV27 to TRBJ1-1; TRBD1 matches 9 bases. Looked up from germline, CDR1 is MNHEY and CDR2 is SMNVEV (reference sequence). CDR3 length equals 13 residues. The V segment lost 4 bases and the J segment 3 bases; nucleotides outside the gene matches: 0. The CDR3, as DNA: TGTGCCAGCAGTTGGACAGGGGACACTGAAGCTTTCTTT. This sequence encodes CASSWTGDTEAFF.

This chain connects TRBV6-5 to TRBJ2-7; unclear D gene. The V end was cut by 6 bases, the J end by 0 bases, with 6 bases between. In germline, CDR1 is MNHEY, CDR2 SVGAGI. The CDR3 is 12 amino acids. The CDR3 DNA reads as TGTGCCAGCAGCCCCCGCTCCTACGAGCAGTACTTC. Translating it yields CASSPRSYEQYF.

The V gene is TRBV7-9, the J gene TRBJ1-2; tentatively, D is TRBD1 (5 bases). V was shortened by 5 bases and J by 8 bases, with 15 bases between the two germline ends. Per the germline V gene, CDR1 is SEHNR and CDR2 is FQNEAQ (reference sequence). There are 13 residues in the CDR3. CDR3 sequence reads: CASSPRVGDGYTF. CDR3 DNA: TGTGCCAGCAGCCCCCGGGTCGGGGACGGCTACACCTTC.